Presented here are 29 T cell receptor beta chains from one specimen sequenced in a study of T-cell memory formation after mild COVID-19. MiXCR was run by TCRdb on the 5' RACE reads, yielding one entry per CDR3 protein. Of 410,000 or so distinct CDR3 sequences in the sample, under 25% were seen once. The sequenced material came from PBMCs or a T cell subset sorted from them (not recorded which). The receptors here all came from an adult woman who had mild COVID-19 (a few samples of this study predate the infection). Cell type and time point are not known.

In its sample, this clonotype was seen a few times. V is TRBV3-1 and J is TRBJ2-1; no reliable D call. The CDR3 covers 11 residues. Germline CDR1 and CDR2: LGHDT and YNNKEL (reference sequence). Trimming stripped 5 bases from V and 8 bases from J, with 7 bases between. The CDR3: CASSGEDEQFF. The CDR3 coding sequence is TGTGCCAGCAGCGGGGAAGATGAGCAGTTCTTC.

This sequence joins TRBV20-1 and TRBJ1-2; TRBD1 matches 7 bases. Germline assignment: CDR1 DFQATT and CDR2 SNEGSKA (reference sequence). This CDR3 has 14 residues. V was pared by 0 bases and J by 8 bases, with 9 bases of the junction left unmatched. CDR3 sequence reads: CSARDKGQYGGYTF. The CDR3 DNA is TGCAGTGCTAGAGATAAGGGACAGTATGGGGGCTACACCTTC.

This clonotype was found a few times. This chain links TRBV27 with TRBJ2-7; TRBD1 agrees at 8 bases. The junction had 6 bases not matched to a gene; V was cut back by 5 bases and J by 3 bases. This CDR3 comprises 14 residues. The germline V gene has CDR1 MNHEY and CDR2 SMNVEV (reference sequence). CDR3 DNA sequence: TGTGCCAGCAGTGAGACAGGGGCGAACTACGAGCAGTACTTC. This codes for CASSETGANYEQYF.

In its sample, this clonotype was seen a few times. The CDR3 DNA sequence: TGTGCCAGCCGGGCGGGACTAGCCCTCACCGGGGAGCTGTTTTTT. This encodes CASRAGLALTGELFF. The chain links TRBV7-9 to TRBJ2-2; 9 positions agree with TRBD2. Germline V CDR1 and CDR2: SEHNR, FQNEAQ (reference sequence). V was clipped by 8 bases and J by 4 bases; unmatched bases: 8. The CDR3 has 15 amino acids.

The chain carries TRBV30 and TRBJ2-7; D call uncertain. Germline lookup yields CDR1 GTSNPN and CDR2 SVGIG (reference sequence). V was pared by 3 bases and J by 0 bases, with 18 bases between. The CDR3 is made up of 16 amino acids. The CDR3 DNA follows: TGTGCCTGGAGCGCCCCTGGGGTCGCCGGCTCCTACGAGCAGTACTTC. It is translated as CAWSAPGVAGSYEQYF. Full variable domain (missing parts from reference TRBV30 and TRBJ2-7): SQTIHQWPATLVQPVGSPLSLECTVEGTSNPNLYWYRQAAGRGLQLLFYSVGIGQISSEVPQNLSASRPQDRQFILSSKKLLLSDSGFYLCAWSAPGVAGSYEQYFGPGTRLTVT.

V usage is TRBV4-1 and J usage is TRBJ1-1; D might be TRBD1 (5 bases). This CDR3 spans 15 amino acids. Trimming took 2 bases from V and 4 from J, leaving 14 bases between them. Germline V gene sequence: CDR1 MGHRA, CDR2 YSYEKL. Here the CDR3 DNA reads TGCGCCAGCAGCCAACCACAGACAGTTGTCACTGAAGCTTTCTTT. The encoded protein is CASSQPQTVVTEAFF.

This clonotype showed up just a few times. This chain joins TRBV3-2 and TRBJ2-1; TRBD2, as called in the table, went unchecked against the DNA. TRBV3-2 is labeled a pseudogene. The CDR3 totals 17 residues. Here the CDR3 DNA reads TGTGCCAGCAGCCCCGCAGATGGTAGCGATTCCTACAATGAGCAGTTCTTC. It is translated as CASSPADGSDSYNEQFF.

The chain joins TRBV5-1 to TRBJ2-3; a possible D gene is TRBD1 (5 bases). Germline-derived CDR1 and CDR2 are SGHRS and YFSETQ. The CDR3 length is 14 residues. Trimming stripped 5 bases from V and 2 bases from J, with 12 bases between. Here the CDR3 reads CASSPDSFTDTQYF. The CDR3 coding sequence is TGCGCCAGCAGTCCCGACAGCTTCACAGATACGCAGTATTTT.

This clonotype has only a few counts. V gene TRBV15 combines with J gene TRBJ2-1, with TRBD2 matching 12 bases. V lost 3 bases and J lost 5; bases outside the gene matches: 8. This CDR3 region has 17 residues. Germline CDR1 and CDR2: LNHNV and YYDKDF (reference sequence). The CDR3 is CATSSLAGGPSDNEQFF. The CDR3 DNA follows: TGTGCCACCAGCAGCCTAGCGGGAGGGCCGTCCGACAATGAGCAGTTCTTC.

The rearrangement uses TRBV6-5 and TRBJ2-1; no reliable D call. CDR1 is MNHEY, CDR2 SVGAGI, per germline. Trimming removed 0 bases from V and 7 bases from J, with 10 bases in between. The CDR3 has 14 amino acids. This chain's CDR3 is CASSYSRHKNEQFF. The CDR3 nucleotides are TGTGCCAGCAGTTACTCGAGGCACAAGAATGAGCAGTTCTTC.

The CDR3: CASSSTGENTEAFF. DNA of the CDR3: TGCGCCAGCAGCTCGACAGGGGAGAACACTGAAGCTTTCTTT. The V gene is TRBV5-1, the J gene TRBJ1-1; 8 bases are shared with TRBD1. The junction had 2 bases not matched to a gene; V was cut back by 3 bases and J by 1 base. The CDR3 has 14 residues. Germline V gives CDR1 SGHRS, CDR2 YFSETQ. Full variable domain (rest looked up from reference TRBV5-1 and TRBJ1-1): KAGVTQTPRYLIKTRGQQVTLSCSPISGHRSVSWYQQTPGQGLQFLFEYFSETQRNKGNFPGRFSGRQFSNSRSEMNVSTLELGDSALYLCASSSTGENTEAFFGQGTRLTVV.

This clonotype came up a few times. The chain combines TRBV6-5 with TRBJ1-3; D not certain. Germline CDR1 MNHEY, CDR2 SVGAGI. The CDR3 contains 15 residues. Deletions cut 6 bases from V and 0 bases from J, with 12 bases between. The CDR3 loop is CASSRWTDSGNTIYF. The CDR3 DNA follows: TGTGCCAGCAGCCGTTGGACGGACTCTGGAAACACCATATATTTT.

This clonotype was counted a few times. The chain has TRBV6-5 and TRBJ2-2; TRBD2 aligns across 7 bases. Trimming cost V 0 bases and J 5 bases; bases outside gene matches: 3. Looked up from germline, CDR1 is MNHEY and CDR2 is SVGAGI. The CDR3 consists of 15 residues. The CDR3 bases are TGTGCCAGCAGTTACTCGACCGGGAGGACCGGGGAGCTGTTTTTT. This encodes CASSYSTGRTGELFF.

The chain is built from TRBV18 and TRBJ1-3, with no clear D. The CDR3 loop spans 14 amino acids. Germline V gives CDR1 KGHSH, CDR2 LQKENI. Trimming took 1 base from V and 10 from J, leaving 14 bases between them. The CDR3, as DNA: TGTGCCAGCTCACCACTGACTGATACTGATACCATATATTTT. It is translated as CASSPLTDTDTIYF.

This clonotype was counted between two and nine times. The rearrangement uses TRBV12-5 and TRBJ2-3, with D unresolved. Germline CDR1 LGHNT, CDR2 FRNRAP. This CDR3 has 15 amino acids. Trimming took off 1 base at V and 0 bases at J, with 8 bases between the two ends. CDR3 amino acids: CASGLEETSTDTQYF. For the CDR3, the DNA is TGTGCTAGTGGTTTGGAGGAAACTAGCACAGATACGCAGTATTTT.

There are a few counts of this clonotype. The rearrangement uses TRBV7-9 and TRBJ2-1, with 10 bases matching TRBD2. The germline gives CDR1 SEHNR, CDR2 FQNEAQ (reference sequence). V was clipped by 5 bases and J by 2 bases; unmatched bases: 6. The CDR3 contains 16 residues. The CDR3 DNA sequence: TGTGCCAGCAGCCCACCTAGCGGGAGAACCTACAATGAGCAGTTCTTC. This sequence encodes CASSPPSGRTYNEQFF.

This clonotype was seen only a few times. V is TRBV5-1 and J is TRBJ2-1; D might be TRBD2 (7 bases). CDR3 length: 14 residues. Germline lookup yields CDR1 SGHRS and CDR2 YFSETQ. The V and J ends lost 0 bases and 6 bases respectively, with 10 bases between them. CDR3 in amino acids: CASSLGGGLNEQFF. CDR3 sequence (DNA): TGCGCCAGCAGCTTGGGCGGGGGCCTCAATGAGCAGTTCTTC.

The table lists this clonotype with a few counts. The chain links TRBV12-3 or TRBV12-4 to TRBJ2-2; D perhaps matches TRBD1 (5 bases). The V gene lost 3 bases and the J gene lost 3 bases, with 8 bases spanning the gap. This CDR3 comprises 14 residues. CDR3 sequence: CASSLQGYTGELFF. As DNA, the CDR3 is TGTGCCAGCAGTTTGCAGGGATACACCGGGGAGCTGTTTTTT.

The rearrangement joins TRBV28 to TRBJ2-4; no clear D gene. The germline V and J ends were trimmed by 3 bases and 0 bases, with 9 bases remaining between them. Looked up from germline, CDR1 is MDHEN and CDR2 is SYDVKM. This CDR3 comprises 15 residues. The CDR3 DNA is TGTGCCAGCAGTTTTGTGGGGTTAGCCAAAAACATTCAGTACTTC. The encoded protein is CASSFVGLAKNIQYF.

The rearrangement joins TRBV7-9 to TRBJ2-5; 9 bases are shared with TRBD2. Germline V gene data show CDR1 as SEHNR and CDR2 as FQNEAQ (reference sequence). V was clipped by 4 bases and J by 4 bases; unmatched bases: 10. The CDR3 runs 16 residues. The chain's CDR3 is CASSSLLAGPGETQYF. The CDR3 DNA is TGTGCCAGCAGCTCCCTACTAGCGGGCCCGGGAGAGACCCAGTACTTC. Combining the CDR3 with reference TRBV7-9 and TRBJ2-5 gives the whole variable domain DTGVSQNPRHKITKRGQNVTFRCDPISEHNRLYWYRQTLGQGPEFLTYFQNEAQLEKSRLLSDRFSAERPKGSFSTLEIQRTEQGDSAMYLCASSSLLAGPGETQYFGPGTRLLVL.

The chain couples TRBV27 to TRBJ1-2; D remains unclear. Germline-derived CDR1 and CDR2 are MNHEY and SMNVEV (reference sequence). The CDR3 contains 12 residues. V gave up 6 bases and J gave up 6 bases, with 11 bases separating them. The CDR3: CASRAYEHGYTF. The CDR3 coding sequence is TGTGCCAGCAGGGCCTACGAACATGGCTACACCTTC.

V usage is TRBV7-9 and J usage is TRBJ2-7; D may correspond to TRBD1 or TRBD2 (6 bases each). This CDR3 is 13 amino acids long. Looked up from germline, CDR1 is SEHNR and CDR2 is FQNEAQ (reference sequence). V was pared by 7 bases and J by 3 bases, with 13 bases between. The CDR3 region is CASNRGTYYEQYF. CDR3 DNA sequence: TGTGCCAGCAACCGGGGGACATACTACGAGCAGTACTTC.

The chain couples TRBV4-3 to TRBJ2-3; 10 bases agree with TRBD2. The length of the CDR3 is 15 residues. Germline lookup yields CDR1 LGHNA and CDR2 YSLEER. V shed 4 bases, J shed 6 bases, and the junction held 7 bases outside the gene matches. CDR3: CASSLVAGGPDTQYF. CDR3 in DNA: TGCGCCAGCAGCCTCGTAGCGGGAGGTCCTGATACGCAGTATTTT.

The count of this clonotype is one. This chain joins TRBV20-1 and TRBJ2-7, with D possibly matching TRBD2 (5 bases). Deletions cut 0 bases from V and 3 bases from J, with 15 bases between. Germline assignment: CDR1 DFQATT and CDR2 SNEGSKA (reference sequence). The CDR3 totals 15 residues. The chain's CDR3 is CSAREVGNLDYEQYF. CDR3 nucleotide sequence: TGCAGTGCTAGAGAAGTCGGGAACCTAGACTACGAGCAGTACTTC.

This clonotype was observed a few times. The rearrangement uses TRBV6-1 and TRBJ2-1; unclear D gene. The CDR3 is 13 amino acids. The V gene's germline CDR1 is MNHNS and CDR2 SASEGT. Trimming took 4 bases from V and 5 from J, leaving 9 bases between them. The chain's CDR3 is CASSGGGHNEQFF. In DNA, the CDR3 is TGTGCCAGCAGTGGCGGCGGACACAATGAGCAGTTCTTC.

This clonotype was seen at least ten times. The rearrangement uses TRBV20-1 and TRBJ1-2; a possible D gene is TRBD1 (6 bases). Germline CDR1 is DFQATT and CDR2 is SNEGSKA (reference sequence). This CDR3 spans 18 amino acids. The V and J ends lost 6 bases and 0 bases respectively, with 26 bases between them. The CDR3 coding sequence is TGCAGTGCGGCGAGACAGGCATTCTCTGCGACCCCTAACTATGGCTACACCTTC. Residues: CSAARQAFSATPNYGYTF.

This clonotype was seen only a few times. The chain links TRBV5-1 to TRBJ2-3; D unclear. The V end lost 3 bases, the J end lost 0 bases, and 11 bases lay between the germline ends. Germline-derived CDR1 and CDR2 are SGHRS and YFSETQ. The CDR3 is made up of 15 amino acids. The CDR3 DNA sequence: TGCGCCAGCAGCTCCCTTCTGGGAAGCACAGATACGCAGTATTTT. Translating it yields CASSSLLGSTDTQYF.

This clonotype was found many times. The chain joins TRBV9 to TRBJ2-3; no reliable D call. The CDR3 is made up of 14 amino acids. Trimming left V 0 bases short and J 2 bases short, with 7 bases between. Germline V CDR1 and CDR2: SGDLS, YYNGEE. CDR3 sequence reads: CASSVGQLTDTQYF. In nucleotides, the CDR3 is TGTGCCAGCAGCGTAGGCCAGCTCACAGATACGCAGTATTTT.

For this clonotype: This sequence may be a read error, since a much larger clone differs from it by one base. CDR3 region: CATSDLLVAEDLYEQYF. The CDR3 DNA follows: TGTGCCACCAGTGATTTGCTGGTGGCTGAGGACCTTTACGAGCAGTACTTC. This chain uses TRBV24-1 with TRBJ2-7; D unclear. Germline values: CDR1 KGHDR, CDR2 SFDVKD. The CDR3 has 17 residues. Trimming left V 0 bases short and J 4 bases short, with 18 bases between.